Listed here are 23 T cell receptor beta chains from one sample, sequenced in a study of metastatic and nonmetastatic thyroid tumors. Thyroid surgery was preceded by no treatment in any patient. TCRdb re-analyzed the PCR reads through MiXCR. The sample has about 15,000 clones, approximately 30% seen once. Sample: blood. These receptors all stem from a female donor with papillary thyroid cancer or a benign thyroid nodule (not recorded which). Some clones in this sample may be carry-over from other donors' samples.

The CDR3: CASSLAGRLGTQYF. CDR3 coding DNA: TGTGCCAGCAGCTTAGCGGGTCGCTTGGGTACGCAGTATTTT. V is TRBV7-2 and J is TRBJ2-3; no definite D call. This CDR3 region has 14 residues. Germline V gene lookup returns CDR1 SGHTA and CDR2 FQGNSA. V gave up 0 bases and J gave up 8 bases, with 12 bases separating them.

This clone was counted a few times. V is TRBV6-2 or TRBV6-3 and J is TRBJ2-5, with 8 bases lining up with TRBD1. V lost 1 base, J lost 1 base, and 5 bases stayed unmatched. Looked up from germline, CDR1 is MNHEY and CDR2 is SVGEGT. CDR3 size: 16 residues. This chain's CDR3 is CASSYWTGYTQETQYF. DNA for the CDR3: TGTGCCAGCAGTTACTGGACAGGGTACACCCAAGAGACCCAGTACTTC.

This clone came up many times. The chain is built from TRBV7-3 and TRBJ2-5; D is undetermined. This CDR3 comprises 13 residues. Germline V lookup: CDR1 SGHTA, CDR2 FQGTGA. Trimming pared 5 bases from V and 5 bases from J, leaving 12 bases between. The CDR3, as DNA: TGTGCCAGCAGCCTTGACGTAACGGAGACCCAGTACTTC. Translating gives CASSLDVTETQYF.

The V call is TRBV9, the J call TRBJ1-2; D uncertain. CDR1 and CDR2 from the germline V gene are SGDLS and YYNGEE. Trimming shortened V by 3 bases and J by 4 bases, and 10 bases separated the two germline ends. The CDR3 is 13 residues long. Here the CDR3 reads CASSDQGGYGYTF. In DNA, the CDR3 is TGTGCCAGCAGCGATCAAGGAGGCTATGGCTACACCTTC.

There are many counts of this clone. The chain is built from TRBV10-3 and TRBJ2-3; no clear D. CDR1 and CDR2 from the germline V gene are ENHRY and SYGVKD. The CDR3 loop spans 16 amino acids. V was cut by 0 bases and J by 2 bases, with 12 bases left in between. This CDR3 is CAISESSGAATDTQYF. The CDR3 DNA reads TGTGCCATCAGTGAGTCCTCAGGCGCGGCCACAGATACGCAGTATTTT.

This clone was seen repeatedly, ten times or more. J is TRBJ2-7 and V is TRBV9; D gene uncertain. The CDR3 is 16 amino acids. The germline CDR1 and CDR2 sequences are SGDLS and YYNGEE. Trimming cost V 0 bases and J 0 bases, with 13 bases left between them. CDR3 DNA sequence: TGTGCCAGCAGCGTAGGTTTTAGGCGGAACTCCTACGAGCAGTACTTC. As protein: CASSVGFRRNSYEQYF.

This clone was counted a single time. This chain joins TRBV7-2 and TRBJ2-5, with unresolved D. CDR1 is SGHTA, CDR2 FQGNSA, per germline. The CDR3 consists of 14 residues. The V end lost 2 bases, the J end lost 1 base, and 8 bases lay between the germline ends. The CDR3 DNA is TGTGCCAGCAGCTTAAAGGGTTCCCAAGAGACCCAGTACTTC. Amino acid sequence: CASSLKGSQETQYF.

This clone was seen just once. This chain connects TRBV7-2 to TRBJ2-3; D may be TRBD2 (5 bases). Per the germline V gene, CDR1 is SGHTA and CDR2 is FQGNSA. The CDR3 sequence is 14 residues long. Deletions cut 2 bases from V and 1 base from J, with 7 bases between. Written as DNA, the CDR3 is TGTGCCAGCAGCTTATCTAGCTGCACAGATACGCAGTATTTT. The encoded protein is CASSLSSCTDTQYF.

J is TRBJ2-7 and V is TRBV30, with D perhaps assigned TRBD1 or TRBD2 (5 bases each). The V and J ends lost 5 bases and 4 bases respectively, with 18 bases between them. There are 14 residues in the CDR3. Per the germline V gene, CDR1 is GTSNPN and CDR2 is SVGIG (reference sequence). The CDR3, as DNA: TGTGCCTGGGCCATCGGGGCGGGTTTATACGAGCAGTACTTC. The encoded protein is CAWAIGAGLYEQYF.

As DNA, the CDR3 is TGTGCCAGCAGGGAAGGACTAGTGTACAATGAGCAGTTCTTC. This gives the protein CASREGLVYNEQFF. The chain recombines TRBV7-2 with TRBJ2-1; 7 bases are shared with TRBD2. Germline CDR1 reads SGHTA; CDR2 reads FQGNSA. The V segment lost 6 bases and the J segment 4 bases; nucleotides outside the gene matches: 6. The CDR3 is made up of 14 amino acids.

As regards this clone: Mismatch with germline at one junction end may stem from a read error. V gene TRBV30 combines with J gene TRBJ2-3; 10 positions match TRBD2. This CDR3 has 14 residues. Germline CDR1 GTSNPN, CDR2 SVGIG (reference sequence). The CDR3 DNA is TGTGCCGGGAGCGGGGGGGTTGGCACAGATACGCAGTATTTT. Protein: CAGSGGVGTDTQYF.

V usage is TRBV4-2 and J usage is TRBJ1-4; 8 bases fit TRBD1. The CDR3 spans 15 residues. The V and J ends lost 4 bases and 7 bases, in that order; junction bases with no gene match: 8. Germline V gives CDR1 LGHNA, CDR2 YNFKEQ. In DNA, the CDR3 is TGTGCCAGCAGCCCTCCCGGACAGGGTGTTGAAAAACTGTTTTTT. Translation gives CASSPPGQGVEKLFF.

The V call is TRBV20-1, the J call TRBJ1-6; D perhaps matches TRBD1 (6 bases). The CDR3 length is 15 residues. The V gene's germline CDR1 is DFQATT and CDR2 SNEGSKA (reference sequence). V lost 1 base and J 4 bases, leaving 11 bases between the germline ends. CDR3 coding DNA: TGCAGTGCTAGAGTCACAGGGAGTTATAATTCACCCCTCCACTTT. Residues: CSARVTGSYNSPLHF.

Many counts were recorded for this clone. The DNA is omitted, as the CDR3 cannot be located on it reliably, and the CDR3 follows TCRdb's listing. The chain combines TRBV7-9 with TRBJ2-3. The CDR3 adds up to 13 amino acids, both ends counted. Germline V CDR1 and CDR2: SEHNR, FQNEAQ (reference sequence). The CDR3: CASSSAPADTQYF.

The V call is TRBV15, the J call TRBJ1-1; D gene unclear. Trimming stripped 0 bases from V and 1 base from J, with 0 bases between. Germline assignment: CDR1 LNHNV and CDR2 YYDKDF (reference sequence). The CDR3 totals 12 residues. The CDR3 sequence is CATSRENTEAFF. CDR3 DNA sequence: TGTGCCACCAGCAGAGAGAACACTGAAGCTTTCTTT.

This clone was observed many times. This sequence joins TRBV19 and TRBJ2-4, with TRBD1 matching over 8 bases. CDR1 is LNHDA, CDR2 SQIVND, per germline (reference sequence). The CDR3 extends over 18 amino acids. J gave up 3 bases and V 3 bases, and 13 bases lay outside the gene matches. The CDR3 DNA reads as TGTGCCAGTAGTATTATGACAGGGGAAGGGTATGGCAAAAACATTCAGTACTTC. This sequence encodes CASSIMTGEGYGKNIQYF.

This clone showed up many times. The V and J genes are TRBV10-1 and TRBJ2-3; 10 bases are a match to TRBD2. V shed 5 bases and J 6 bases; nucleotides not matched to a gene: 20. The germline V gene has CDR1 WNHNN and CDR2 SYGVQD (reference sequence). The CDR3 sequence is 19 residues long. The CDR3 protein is CASSPLLTAGLAGGDTQYF. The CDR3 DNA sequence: TGCGCCAGCAGTCCCCTGCTTACGGCTGGTTTAGCGGGGGGTGATACGCAGTATTTT.

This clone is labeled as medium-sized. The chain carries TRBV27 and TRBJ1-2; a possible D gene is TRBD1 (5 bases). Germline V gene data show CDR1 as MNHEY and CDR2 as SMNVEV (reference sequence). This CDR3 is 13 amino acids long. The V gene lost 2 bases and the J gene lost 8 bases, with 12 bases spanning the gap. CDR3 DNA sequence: TGTGCCAGCAGTTTAAACAGGTTAAGCGGCTACACCTTC. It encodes CASSLNRLSGYTF.

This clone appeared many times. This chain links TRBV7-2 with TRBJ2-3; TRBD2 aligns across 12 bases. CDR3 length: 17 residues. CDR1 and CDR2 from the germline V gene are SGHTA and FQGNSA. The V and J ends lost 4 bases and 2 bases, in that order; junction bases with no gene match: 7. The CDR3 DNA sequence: TGTGCCAGCAGCTCCAACGGACTAGCGGGGTACACAGATACGCAGTATTTT. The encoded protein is CASSSNGLAGYTDTQYF.

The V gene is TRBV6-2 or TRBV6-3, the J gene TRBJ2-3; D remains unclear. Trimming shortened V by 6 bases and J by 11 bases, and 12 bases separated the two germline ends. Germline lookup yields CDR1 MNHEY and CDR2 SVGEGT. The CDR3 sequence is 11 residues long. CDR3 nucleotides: TGTGCCAGCAGCCAATTGTATATGCAGTATTTT. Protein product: CASSQLYMQYF.

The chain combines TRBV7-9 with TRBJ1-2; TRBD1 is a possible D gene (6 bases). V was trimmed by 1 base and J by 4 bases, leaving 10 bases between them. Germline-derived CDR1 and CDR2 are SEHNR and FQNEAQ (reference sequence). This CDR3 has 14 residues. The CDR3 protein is CASSLGTAGYGYTF. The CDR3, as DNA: TGTGCCAGCAGCTTAGGGACAGCCGGCTATGGCTACACCTTC. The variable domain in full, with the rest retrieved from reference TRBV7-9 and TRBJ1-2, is DTGVSQNPRHKITKRGQNVTFRCDPISEHNRLYWYRQTLGQGPEFLTYFQNEAQLEKSRLLSDRFSAERPKGSFSTLEIQRTEQGDSAMYLCASSLGTAGYGYTFGSGTRLTVV.

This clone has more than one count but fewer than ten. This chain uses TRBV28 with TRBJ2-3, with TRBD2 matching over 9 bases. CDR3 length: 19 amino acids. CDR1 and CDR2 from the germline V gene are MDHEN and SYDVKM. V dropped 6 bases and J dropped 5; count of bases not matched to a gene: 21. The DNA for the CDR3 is TGTGCCAGCAGCTCAGGGGTGGTCGGGGGACTAGCTGTTGAAGATACGCAGTATTTT. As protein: CASSSGVVGGLAVEDTQYF.

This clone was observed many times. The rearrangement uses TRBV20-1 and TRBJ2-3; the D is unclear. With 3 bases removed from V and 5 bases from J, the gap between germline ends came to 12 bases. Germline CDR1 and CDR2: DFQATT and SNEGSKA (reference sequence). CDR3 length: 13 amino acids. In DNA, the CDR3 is TGCAGTGCTAGTAGTCGAGCAGGAGATACGCAGTATTTT. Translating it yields CSASSRAGDTQYF.